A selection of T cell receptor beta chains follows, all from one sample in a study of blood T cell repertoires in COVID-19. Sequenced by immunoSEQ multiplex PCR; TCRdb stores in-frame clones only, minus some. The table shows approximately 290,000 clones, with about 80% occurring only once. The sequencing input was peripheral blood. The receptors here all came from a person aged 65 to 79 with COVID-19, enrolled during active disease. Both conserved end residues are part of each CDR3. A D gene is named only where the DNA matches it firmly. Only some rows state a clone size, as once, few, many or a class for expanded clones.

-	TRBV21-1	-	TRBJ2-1	TGTGCCAGCAGCCCTGAAGGGTCGAGCGGGGGTAGGAATGAGCAGTTCTTC	CASSPEGSSGGRNEQFF
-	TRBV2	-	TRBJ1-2	TGTGCCAGCAGTGAAGCGCTTGCGTATGGCTACACCTTC	CASSEALAYGYTF
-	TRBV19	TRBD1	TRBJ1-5	TGTGCCAGTAAACTAGGACAGGGCCAAAATCAGCCCCAGCATTTT	CASKLGQGQNQPQHF
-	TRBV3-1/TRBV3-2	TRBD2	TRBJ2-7	TGTGCCAGCAGCCAACTAGCGGGAGGACGGCCGGGGGAGCAGTACTTC	CASSQLAGGRPGEQYF
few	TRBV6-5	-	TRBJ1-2	TGTGCCAGCAGGTTGGGCCACGAGCTCTATGGCTACACCTTC	CASRLGHELYGYTF
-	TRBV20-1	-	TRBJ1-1	TGCAGTGCTAGAGATGCTAGTGAAGCTTTCTTT	CSARDASEAFF
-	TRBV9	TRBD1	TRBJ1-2	TGTGCCAGCAGCGTCCGGGACAGTAACTATGGCTACACCTTC	CASSVRDSNYGYTF
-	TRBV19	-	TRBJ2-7	TGTGCCAGTAGTATCGCGGTTTCCTACGAGCAGTACTTC	CASSIAVSYEQYF
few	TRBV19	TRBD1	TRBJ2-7	TGTGCCAGTAGGACCGGGACAGGGTTCCACGAGCAGTACTTC	CASRTGTGFHEQYF
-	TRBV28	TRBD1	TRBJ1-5	TGTGCCAGCAGTTTACGCCGGGGCAGGGGGAGCAATCAGCCCCAGCATTTT	CASSLRRGRGSNQPQHF
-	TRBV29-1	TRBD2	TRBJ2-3	TGCAGCGTTCGTGCCCTAGCGGGATTTGGCTCAGATACGCAGTATTTT	CSVRALAGFGSDTQYF
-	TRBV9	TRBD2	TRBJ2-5	TGTGCCAGCAGCGTAGAGGGTTTGGGACTAGCGGGGGATAGGGAGACCCAGTACTTC	CASSVEGLGLAGDRETQYF
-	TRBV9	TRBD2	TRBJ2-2	TGTGCCAGCAGCGTAGCGCCGACTAGCGGGGCGAACACCGGGGAGCTGTTTTTT	CASSVAPTSGANTGELFF
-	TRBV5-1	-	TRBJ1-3	TGCGCCAGCAGCTCTACAGGTGCTGGAAACACCATATATTTT	CASSSTGAGNTIYF
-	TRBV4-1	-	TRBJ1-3	TGCGCCAGCAGCCTGGGCAACCCTGGAAACACCATATATTTT	CASSLGNPGNTIYF
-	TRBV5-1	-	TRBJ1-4	TGCGCCAGCAGCTTGGCCGTGGCAGGGCGAAGCGCAACTAATGAAAAACTGTTTTTT	CASSLAVAGRSATNEKLFF
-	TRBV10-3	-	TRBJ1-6	TGTGCCATCAGAGATACTACCTATAATTCACCCCTCCACTTT	CAIRDTTYNSPLHF
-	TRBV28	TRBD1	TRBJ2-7	TGTGCCAGCAGTTACCTACAGGGGGCTGTCGAGCAGTACTTC	CASSYLQGAVEQYF
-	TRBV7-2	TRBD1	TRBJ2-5	TGTGCCAGCAGCCCCCATGGGGACAGCCGGCACCAAGAGACCCAGTACTTC	CASSPHGDSRHQETQYF
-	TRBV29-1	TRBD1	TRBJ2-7	TGCAGCGTCCGGACAGGGGGCTACGAGCAGTACTTC	CSVRTGGYEQYF
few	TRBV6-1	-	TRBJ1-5	TGTGCCAGCAGTGAGCAGGTCAATCAGCCCCAGCATTTT	CASSEQVNQPQHF
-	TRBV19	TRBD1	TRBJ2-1	TGTGCCAGTAAGGACAGGGTACTCAATGAGCAGTTCTTC	CASKDRVLNEQFF
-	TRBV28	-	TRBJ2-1	TGTGCCAGCAGTTCCCCGGGGGGACACGGAGTCAACGAGCAGTTCTTC	CASSSPGGHGVNEQFF